Listed below are T cell receptor beta chains from one sample, sequenced in a study of shared clonotypes between healthy human individuals. Some clones are missing from TCRdb's copy, which holds only in-frame ones; the method was immunoSEQ multiplex PCR. The sample records 2 million to 2.5 million clones, around 95% being singletons. Sequenced sample: naive CD4+ T cells sorted from blood. The receptors here all came from a man between 18 and 35 years old in good health. The CDR3 runs from the conserved cysteine through the conserved F or W.

J: TRBJ2-1
V: TRBV28
CDR3: CASSSPGLAGNEQFF

J: TRBJ2-3
V: TRBV5-1
CDR3: CASSGRSPGGTDTQYF

J: TRBJ2-7
V: TRBV7-9
CDR3: CASSLAGGRQHEQYF

J: TRBJ2-7
V: TRBV6-5
CDR3: CASSRGLYEQYF

J: TRBJ2-4
V: TRBV5-1
CDR3: CASSLGGQGGSRNIQYF

J: TRBJ2-7
V: TRBV5-1
CDR3: CASSLRADRDEQYF

J: TRBJ1-2
V: TRBV11-2
CDR3: CASRPSPIRGQKFYGYTF

J: TRBJ1-1
V: TRBV5-1
CDR3: CASSHGRTATNTEAFF

J: TRBJ2-2
V: TRBV7-2
CDR3: CASTRLAGVTGELFF

J: TRBJ2-5
V: TRBV6-5
CDR3: CASSYPGTKETQYF

J: TRBJ2-1
V: TRBV19
CDR3: CASSVTAYNEQFF

J: TRBJ2-7
V: TRBV10-3
CDR3: CAIGSGTNYEQYF

J: TRBJ2-4
V: TRBV4-2
CDR3: CASSQDLAKNIQYF

J: TRBJ1-3
V: TRBV11-2
CDR3: CASSASGGNGNTIYF

J: TRBJ2-1
V: TRBV5-6
CDR3: CASSSRRIAYNEQFF

J: TRBJ2-1
V: TRBV29-1
CDR3: CSVELDRVYNEQFF

J: TRBJ2-7
V: TRBV14
CDR3: CASSQVGYEQYF

J: TRBJ1-1
V: TRBV28
CDR3: CASSPPGDRGTAFF

J: TRBJ1-5
V: TRBV19
CDR3: CASRGGIGNQPQHF

J: TRBJ2-7
V: TRBV19
CDR3: CASSLTGVWSYEQYF

J: TRBJ1-6
V: TRBV14
CDR3: CASSLLDRGGSPLHF

J: TRBJ2-1
V: TRBV11-2
CDR3: CASAIGSLYNEQFF

J: TRBJ2-2
V: TRBV2
CDR3: CASSSQGGELFF

J: TRBJ2-7
V: TRBV28
CDR3: CASSISGTGRYEQYF

J: TRBJ1-2
V: TRBV6-1
CDR3: CASSGAGLGDYGYTF

J: TRBJ1-5
V: TRBV6-1
CDR3: CASSEVENSNQPQHF

J: TRBJ2-2
V: TRBV11-2
CDR3: CASSPQRGGELFF

J: TRBJ2-2
V: TRBV5-1
CDR3: CASSSLTPGELFF

J: TRBJ2-7
V: TRBV21-1
CDR3: CASSSGPETLPQYF

J: TRBJ2-3
V: TRBV7-2
CDR3: CASSFTSDTDTQYF

J: TRBJ1-5
V: TRBV2
CDR3: CASSDEHPYSNQPQHF

J: TRBJ2-7
V: TRBV9
CDR3: CASSVSSDGFYEQYF

J: TRBJ1-5
V: TRBV5-6
CDR3: CASSPRGNQPQHF

J: TRBJ1-1
V: TRBV5-4
CDR3: CASSFGKTTEAFF

J: TRBJ2-4
V: TRBV13
CDR3: CASSLGETLNIQYF

J: TRBJ2-1
V: TRBV6-1
CDR3: CASTFGQGGNNEQFF

J: TRBJ1-6
V: TRBV18
CDR3: CASSPGVGMSNSPLHF

J: TRBJ2-3
V: TRBV11-3
CDR3: CASSSGQGADTQYF

J: TRBJ1-6
V: TRBV6-5
CDR3: CASQAIRAGSPLHF

J: TRBJ2-4
V: TRBV19
CDR3: CASSTPGQLAKNIQYF

J: TRBJ2-7
V: TRBV7-8
CDR3: CASSFGTGPSYEQYF

J: TRBJ1-2
V: TRBV30
CDR3: CAWATGNYGYTF

J: TRBJ2-4
V: TRBV28
CDR3: CASSLAGENIQYF

J: TRBJ2-3
V: TRBV11-2
CDR3: CASSLDGGRTDTQYF

J: TRBJ2-5
V: TRBV28
CDR3: CASRAGGRETQYF

J: TRBJ1-1
V: TRBV7-2
CDR3: CASSFPGPEAFF

J: TRBJ2-2
V: TRBV7-2
CDR3: CASSFLGNTGELFF

J: TRBJ1-4
V: TRBV15
CDR3: CATRTLDETGEKLFF

J: TRBJ1-1
V: TRBV30
CDR3: CAWTGQIMNTEAFF

J: TRBJ1-3
V: TRBV28
CDR3: CASSGRATGGNTIYF

J: TRBJ2-3
V: TRBV10-3
CDR3: CAISDQDRNPTDTQYF

J: TRBJ2-3
V: TRBV6-6
CDR3: CASSYLGGSSTDTQYF

J: TRBJ1-4
V: TRBV7-9
CDR3: CASSSGQQNEKLFF

J: TRBJ2-7
V: TRBV2
CDR3: CASSPGLAQTYEQYF

J: TRBJ2-7
V: TRBV18
CDR3: CASSLGQVEQYF

J: TRBJ2-7
V: TRBV6-5
CDR3: CASSYGLAKTYEQYF

J: TRBJ1-6
V: TRBV5-1
CDR3: CASSAGTVNNSPLHF